A selection of T cell receptor beta chains follows, all from one sample in a study of T-cell reconstitution after alpha-beta-depleted transplantation in children. TCRdb passed the PCR reads through MiXCR, listing each CDR3 protein once. Altogether 530,000 or so distinct CDR3 sequences are present, 25% to 30% being singletons, with the ten largest covering less than 40%. This specimen consisted of PBMCs, obtained before TCRalphabeta/CD19-depleted stem cell transplant. The source of these receptors is a boy younger than two with Wiskott-Aldrich syndrome, due to receive a stem cell transplant. Each CDR3 is given with its conserved first and last residue. The order of the fields is J gene, V gene, CDR3 length, CDR3 protein.

>TRBJ2-3|TRBV5-1|17
CASSLANMGGLSDTQYF
>TRBJ2-1|TRBV24-1|16
CATSDTIGSSYNEQFF
>TRBJ2-3|TRBV10-3|15
CAISRLAGSTDTQYF
>TRBJ2-7|TRBV14|14
CASSQVDSHYEQYF
>TRBJ2-1|TRBV28|11
CASRERDEQFF
>TRBJ2-3|TRBV30|13
CASTGRTADTQYF
>TRBJ2-7|TRBV20-1|14
CSATMSSNFYEQYF
>TRBJ1-2|TRBV5-1|14
CASSLNGGEGGYTF
>TRBJ2-1|TRBV7-6|20
CASSLYRLAVTPSSYNEQFF
>TRBJ2-3|TRBV5-1|17
CASSHELAAYSTDTQYF
>TRBJ2-2|TRBV20-1|14
CSATGTINTGELFF
>TRBJ2-3|TRBV19|14
CASSIGPGTDTQYF
>TRBJ2-1|TRBV27|16
CASSLSQAEGYNEQFF
>TRBJ2-1|TRBV29-1|16
CSVHSGSSNSYNEQFF
>TRBJ2-5|TRBV28|15
CASSLSGVLGETQYF
>TRBJ1-1|TRBV7-9|14
CASSLTGGGTEAFF
>TRBJ2-7|TRBV6-5|15
CASRLTGTISYEQYF
>TRBJ1-6|TRBV20-1|17
CSAIASLFGFGSSPLHF
>TRBJ2-1|TRBV5-5|17
CASSLDAGTSAYNEQFF
>TRBJ2-1|TRBV11-2|14
CASSTRSSYNEQFF
>TRBJ2-2|TRBV7-9|17
CASSSPIVAGGTGELFF
>TRBJ2-5|TRBV5-1|13
CASTPTGIGTQYF
>TRBJ1-3|TRBV19|12
CASTRAGNTIYF
>TRBJ2-1|TRBV7-6|17
CASSLTLGGSSYNEQFF
>TRBJ2-5|TRBV12-3/TRBV12-4|14
CASTRRGGQETQYF
>TRBJ2-7|TRBV5-1|15
CASSLKGPIFYEQYF
>TRBJ2-3|TRBV7-6|17
CASRRLGTQGGTDTQYF
>TRBJ1-1|TRBV5-1|15
CASSWWTGENTEAFF
>TRBJ2-1|TRBV5-1|13
CASSLATGNEQFF
>TRBJ2-3|TRBV20-1|12
CSAARGPDTQYF
>TRBJ2-3|TRBV5-5|16
CASSPLLAGGTDTQYF
>TRBJ2-5|TRBV5-1|13
CASSFGQGETQYF
>TRBJ2-5|TRBV20-1|14
CSASTRLSQETQYF
>TRBJ2-1|TRBV12-3/TRBV12-4|15
CASRLLAGGSNEQFF
>TRBJ2-1|TRBV7-2|13
CASRTANGYEQFF
>TRBJ1-2|TRBV7-2|14
CASSRGFLGYGYTF
>TRBJ2-3|TRBV7-2|16
CASSLGGQGFTDTQYF
>TRBJ1-5|TRBV20-1|13
CSAGGRFDQPQHF
>TRBJ2-1|TRBV27|15
CASSPRVSSYNEQFF
>TRBJ2-7|TRBV5-1|14
CASSLGAPSYEQYF
>TRBJ2-7|TRBV29-1|14
CSVELAGGPYEQYF
>TRBJ1-2|TRBV27|16
CASRTFSGGPEGGYTF
>TRBJ2-3|TRBV5-1|17
CASKPLRGGGPRDTQYF
>TRBJ2-7|TRBV29-1|12
CSVAGDSYEQYF
>TRBJ2-1|TRBV4-1|17
CASSQYLLSDGYNEQFF
>TRBJ1-2|TRBV3-1|18
CASSQDPLTWQLPRGYTF
>TRBJ2-3|TRBV12-3/TRBV12-4|17
CASSPWTSRTPGDTQYF
>TRBJ2-1|TRBV5-1|16
CASSSSGTSMDNEQFF
>TRBJ2-1|TRBV10-3|15
CAISESGLAGGEQFF
>TRBJ2-7|TRBV5-1|14
CASSSPGRPSEQYF